The clone carrying this T cell receptor (beta chain) was seen once. Germline V gene data show CDR1 as SGHNT and CDR2 as YENEEA. The CDR3 sequence is 17 residues long. V lost 5 bases and J lost 8; bases outside the gene matches: 12. The Seattle site enrolled patients during active infection and followed them longitudinally. TCRdb keeps only in-frame clones here, not all; method: immunoSEQ multiplex PCR. The table has hundreds of thousands of clones, more than 70% seen once; the top ten hold about 3%. The data derive from a study of blood T cell repertoires in COVID-19. The sequence came from a woman in her thirties with COVID-19, enrolled during active disease. The J gene is TRBJ2-1, the V gene TRBV11-3, with 13 bases identical to TRBD2. Sequenced input: peripheral blood. The CDR3 reads CASSPGGGLAGVYEQFF. The CDR3 coding sequence is TGTGCCAGCAGCCCAGGGGGAGGACTAGCGGGAGTATATGAGCAGTTCTTC.